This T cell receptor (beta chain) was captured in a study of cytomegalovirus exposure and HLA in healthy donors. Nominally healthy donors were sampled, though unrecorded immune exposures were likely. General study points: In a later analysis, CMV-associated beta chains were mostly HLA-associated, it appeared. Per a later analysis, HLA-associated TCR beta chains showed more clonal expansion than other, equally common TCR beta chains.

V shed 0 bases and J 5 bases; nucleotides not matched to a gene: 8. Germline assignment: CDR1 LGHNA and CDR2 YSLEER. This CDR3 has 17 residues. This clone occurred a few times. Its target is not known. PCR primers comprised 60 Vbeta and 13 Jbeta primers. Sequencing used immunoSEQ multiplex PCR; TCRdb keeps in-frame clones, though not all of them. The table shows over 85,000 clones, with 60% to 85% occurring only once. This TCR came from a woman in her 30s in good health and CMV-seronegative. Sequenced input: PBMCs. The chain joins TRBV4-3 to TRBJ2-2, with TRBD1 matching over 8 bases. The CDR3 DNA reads TGCGCCAGCAGCCAAGATTCCAGGGGGCGGAGGACCGGGGAGCTGTTTTTT. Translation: CASSQDSRGRRTGELFF.